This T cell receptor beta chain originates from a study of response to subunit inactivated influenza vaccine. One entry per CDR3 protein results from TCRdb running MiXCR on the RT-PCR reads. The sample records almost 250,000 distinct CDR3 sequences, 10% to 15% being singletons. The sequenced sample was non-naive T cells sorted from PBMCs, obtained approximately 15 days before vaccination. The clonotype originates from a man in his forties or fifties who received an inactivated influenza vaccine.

As DNA, the CDR3 is TGTGCCAGCAGTGACGGGACGGTCACAGATACGCAGTATTTT. Its protein is CASSDGTVTDTQYF. The gene calls are TRBV12-3 or TRBV12-4 and TRBJ2-3; TRBD1 or TRBD2 may be the D gene (5 bases each). Trimming took 5 bases from V and 2 from J, leaving 11 bases between them. The CDR3 loop spans 14 amino acids.